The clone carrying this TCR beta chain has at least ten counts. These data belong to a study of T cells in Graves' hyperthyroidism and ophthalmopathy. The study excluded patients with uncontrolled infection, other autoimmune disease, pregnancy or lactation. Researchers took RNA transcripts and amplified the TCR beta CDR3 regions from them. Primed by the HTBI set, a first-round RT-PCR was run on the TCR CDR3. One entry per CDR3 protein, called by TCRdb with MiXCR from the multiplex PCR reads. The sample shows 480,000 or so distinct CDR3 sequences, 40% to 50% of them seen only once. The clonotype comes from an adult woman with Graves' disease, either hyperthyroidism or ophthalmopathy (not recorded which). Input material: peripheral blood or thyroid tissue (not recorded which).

The CDR3, as DNA: TGCGCCAGCAGCTTGGAGGGACACGGTTGGAACTATGGCTACACCTTC. Residues: CASSLEGHGWNYGYTF. V and J are TRBV5-1 and TRBJ1-2; D may be TRBD1 (6 bases). Germline-derived CDR1 and CDR2 are SGHRS and YFSETQ. V shed 0 bases and J shed 2 bases, with 14 bases lying between them. The CDR3 is made up of 16 amino acids.